The rows below give T cell receptor beta chains drawn from one sample of a study of blood T cells in healthy people across ages. TCRdb itself ran the 5' RACE reads through MiXCR, one entry per CDR3 protein. The data hold 790,000 or so distinct CDR3 sequences, with more than 50% observed a single time. The sequenced sample was blood. These receptors were taken from a man between 40 and 49 years old in good health. CDR3s include the opening cysteine and the closing phenylalanine or tryptophan. The D gene is left open where the match is weak. Some rows mark clone size as missing; the rest say once, few, many or name a class of expanded clone.

d_call,j_call,v_call,clone_size,cdr3_aa,cdr3_nt
NA,TRBJ1-2,TRBV6-6,NA,CASNYYDGQPYGYTF,TGTGCCAGCAACTACTACGATGGACAGCCCTATGGCTACACCTTC
NA,TRBJ1-2,TRBV28,many,CASSLGASNYGYTF,TGTGCCAGCAGTCTTGGGGCCAGTAACTATGGCTACACCTTC
NA,TRBJ2-1,TRBV29-1,few,CSVWGSAYNEQFF,TGCAGCGTTTGGGGGAGCGCCTACAATGAGCAGTTCTTC
NA,TRBJ2-4,TRBV4-1,NA,CASSQLSGENIQYF,TGCGCCAGCAGCCAACTTTCGGGGGAAAACATTCAGTACTTC
NA,TRBJ2-1,TRBV7-9,NA,CASSLLTWTGSSYNEQFF,TGTGCCAGCAGCTTATTAACGTGGACTGGGAGCTCCTACAACGAGCAGTTCTTC
NA,TRBJ1-5,TRBV20-1,NA,CSASRDTFQPQHF,TGCAGTGCGAGCCGGGACACTTTTCAGCCCCAGCATTTT
NA,TRBJ2-1,TRBV6-1,NA,CASSPLTSVTGTHGQFF,TGTGCCAGCAGTCCTCTTACGTCGGTCACAGGCACACACGGGCAGTTCTTC
NA,TRBJ1-4,TRBV28,NA,CASRPGGSEEKLFF,TGTGCCAGCCGCCCGGGGGGCAGCGAGGAAAAACTGTTTTTT
NA,TRBJ2-5,TRBV5-3,NA,CARSLRPRETQYF,TGTGCCAGAAGCTTGCGCCCCCGGGAGACCCAGTACTTC
TRBD2,TRBJ2-4,TRBV20-1,NA,CSAKATSGVILAKNIQYF,TGCAGTGCTAAGGCGACTAGCGGGGTAATACTAGCCAAAAACATTCAGTACTTC
NA,TRBJ2-5,TRBV20-1,NA,CSAFATGRLETQYF,TGCAGTGCTTTTGCGACAGGGAGGCTAGAGACCCAGTACTTC
NA,TRBJ1-1,TRBV5-1,few,CASSLKGQMNTEAFF,TGCGCCAGCAGCTTGAAGGGGCAAATGAACACTGAAGCTTTCTTT
NA,TRBJ2-1,TRBV4-2,NA,CASKKEGLSSYNEQFF,TGTGCCAGCAAAAAAGAAGGGCTAAGCTCCTACAATGAGCAGTTCTTC
TRBD1,TRBJ2-5,TRBV29-1,NA,CSFRDRGQGQTQYF,TGCAGCTTCAGGGACAGGGGGCAAGGGCAGACCCAGTACTTC
NA,TRBJ1-1,TRBV9,NA,CASVPGHKNTEAFF,TGTGCCAGCGTCCCGGGACACAAGAACACTGAAGCTTTCTTT
TRBD2,TRBJ2-1,TRBV24-1,NA,CATSALTSGKYNEQFF,TGTGCCACCAGTGCCCTGACTAGCGGAAAATACAATGAGCAGTTCTTC
TRBD1,TRBJ2-1,TRBV28,NA,CASPPDRGYNEQFF,TGTGCCAGCCCACCTGACAGGGGCTACAATGAGCAGTTCTTC
TRBD2,TRBJ2-3,TRBV25-1,NA,CASSDRGRGVADTQYF,TGTGCCAGCAGTGATCGCGGGAGAGGGGTCGCAGATACGCAGTATTTT
NA,TRBJ1-1,TRBV25-1,NA,CASGNPKGAATEAFF,TGTGCCAGCGGCAATCCGAAGGGCGCGGCCACTGAAGCTTTCTTT
NA,TRBJ1-2,TRBV6-6,few,CASSYSAGYGYTF,TGTGCCAGCAGTTACTCGGCAGGCTATGGCTACACCTTC
NA,TRBJ2-1,TRBV29-1,few,CSVEGGLAWGNNPNSYNEQFF,TGCAGCGTCGAAGGGGGGCTAGCGTGGGGAAACAACCCCAACTCCTACAATGAGCAGTTCTTC
TRBD2,TRBJ2-7,TRBV7-6,NA,CASSLVASGSVYEQYF,TGTGCCAGCAGCTTAGTGGCTAGCGGGTCAGTCTACGAGCAGTACTTC
NA,TRBJ1-1,TRBV7-3,NA,CASSFNRIMDTEAFF,TGTGCCAGCAGCTTTAACAGGATTATGGACACTGAAGCTTTCTTT
NA,TRBJ2-1,TRBV4-3,NA,CASSRLGGENQFF,TGCGCCAGCAGCCGTCTGGGCGGGGAGAACCAGTTCTTC
TRBD2,TRBJ2-3,TRBV6-5,NA,CASSYSRWTSGTDTQYF,TGTGCCAGCAGTTACTCGAGATGGACTAGCGGCACAGATACGCAGTATTTT
NA,TRBJ2-3,TRBV20-1,NA,CSAISGEASEHTQYF,TGCAGTGCTATATCAGGGGAGGCTAGCGAACATACGCAGTATTTT
TRBD1,TRBJ2-6,TRBV20-1,NA,CSASRGTVGSGANVLTF,TGCAGTGCTAGTAGGGGGACAGTTGGGTCTGGGGCCAACGTCCTGACTTTC
NA,TRBJ2-5,TRBV21-1,few,CASGRQDRGQETQYF,TGTGCCAGCGGCCGACAGGACCGGGGCCAAGAGACCCAGTACTTC
NA,TRBJ2-4,TRBV10-3,NA,CAISEALLTAGAKNIQYF,TGTGCCATCAGTGAGGCCCTCCTGACAGCCGGAGCCAAAAACATTCAGTACTTC
NA,TRBJ2-1,TRBV7-2,NA,CASSTQIQGYNEQFF,TGTGCCAGCAGCACGCAAATCCAGGGCTACAATGAGCAGTTCTTC